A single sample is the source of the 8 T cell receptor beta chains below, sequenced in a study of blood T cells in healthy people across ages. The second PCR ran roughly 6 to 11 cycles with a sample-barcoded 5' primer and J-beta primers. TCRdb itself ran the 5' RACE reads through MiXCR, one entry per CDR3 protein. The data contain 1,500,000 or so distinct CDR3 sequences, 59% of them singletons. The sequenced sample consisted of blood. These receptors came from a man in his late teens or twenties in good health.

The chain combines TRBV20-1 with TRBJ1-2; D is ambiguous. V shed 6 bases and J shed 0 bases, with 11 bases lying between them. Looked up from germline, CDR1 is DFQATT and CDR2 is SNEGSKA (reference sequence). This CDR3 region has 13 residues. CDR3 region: CSAIRISNYGYTF. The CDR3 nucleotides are TGCAGTGCCATAAGGATCTCTAACTATGGCTACACCTTC.

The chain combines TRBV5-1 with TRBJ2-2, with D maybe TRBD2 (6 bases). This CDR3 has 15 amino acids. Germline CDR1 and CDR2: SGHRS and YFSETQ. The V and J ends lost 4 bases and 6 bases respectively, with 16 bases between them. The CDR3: CASSLGGETPGELFF. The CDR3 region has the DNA TGCGCCAGCAGCCTGGGCGGGGAAACCCCCGGGGAGCTGTTTTTT.

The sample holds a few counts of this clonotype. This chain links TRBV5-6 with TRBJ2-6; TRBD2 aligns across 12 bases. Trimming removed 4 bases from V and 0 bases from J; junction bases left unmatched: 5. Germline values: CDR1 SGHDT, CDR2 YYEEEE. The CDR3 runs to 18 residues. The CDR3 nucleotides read TGTGCCAGCAGCAGACAGACTAGCGGGAGCTCTGGGGCCAACGTCCTGACTTTC. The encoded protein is CASSRQTSGSSGANVLTF.

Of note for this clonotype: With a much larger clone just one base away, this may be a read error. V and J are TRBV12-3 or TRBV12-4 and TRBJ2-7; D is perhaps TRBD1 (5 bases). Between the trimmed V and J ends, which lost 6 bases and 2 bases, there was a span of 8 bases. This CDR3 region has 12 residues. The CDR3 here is CASRRQTYEQYF. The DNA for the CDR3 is TGTGCCAGCAGGAGACAGACCTACGAGCAGTACTTC.

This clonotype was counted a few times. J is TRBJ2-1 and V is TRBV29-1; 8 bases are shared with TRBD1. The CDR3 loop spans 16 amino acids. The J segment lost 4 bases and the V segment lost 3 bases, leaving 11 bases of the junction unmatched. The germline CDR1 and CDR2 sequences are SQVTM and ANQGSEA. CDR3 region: CSVDAPGTGGYNEQFF. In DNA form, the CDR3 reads TGCAGCGTTGATGCCCCGGGCACAGGGGGGTACAATGAGCAGTTCTTC.

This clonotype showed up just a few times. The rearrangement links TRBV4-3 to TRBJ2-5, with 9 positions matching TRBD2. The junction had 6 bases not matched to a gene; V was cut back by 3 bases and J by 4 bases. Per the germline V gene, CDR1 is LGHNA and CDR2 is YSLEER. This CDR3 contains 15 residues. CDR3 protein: CASSQTGLAPETQYF. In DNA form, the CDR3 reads TGCGCCAGCAGCCAGACGGGACTAGCCCCAGAGACCCAGTACTTC.

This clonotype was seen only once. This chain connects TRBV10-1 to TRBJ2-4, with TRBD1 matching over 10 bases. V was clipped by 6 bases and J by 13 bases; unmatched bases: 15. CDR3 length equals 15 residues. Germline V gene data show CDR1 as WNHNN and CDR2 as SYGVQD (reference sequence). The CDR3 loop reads CASRGRDRGLREQYF. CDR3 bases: TGCGCCAGCAGGGGTAGGGACAGGGGACTACGAGAGCAGTACTTC.

CDR3 sequence: CASSQAGKLFF. CDR3 nucleotide sequence: TGCGCCAGCAGCCAAGCCGGAAAACTGTTTTTT. The rearrangement uses TRBV4-1 and TRBJ1-4; D is unresolved. Germline V gene sequence: CDR1 MGHRA, CDR2 YSYEKL. The CDR3 spans 11 residues. The V end was cut by 1 base, the J end by 10 bases, with 4 bases between.